What follows are 2 T cell receptor beta chains derived from one specimen sequenced in a study of OX40 agonist ivuxolimab in advanced cancers. Measured with immunoSEQ multiplex PCR; TCRdb has only the in-frame clones, and not every one. The profile shows 80,000 to 90,000 clones, about 86% of them singletons. Source: CD4+ or CD8+ T cells sorted from blood, taken in a trial of the OX40 agonist ivuxolimab. The receptors derive from an adult with an advanced solid tumor such as melanoma, head and neck, liver or kidney cancer.

V is TRBV12-5 and J is TRBJ2-2; no clear D. V dropped 3 bases and J dropped 2 bases, with 19 bases sitting between them. This CDR3 spans 18 amino acids. From germline, CDR1 is LGHNT and CDR2 FRNRAP. The CDR3 DNA reads as TGTGCTAGTGGTTTTGTTATTAGTAGCCGGGTTAACACCGGGGAGCTGTTTTTT. Its translation: CASGFVISSRVNTGELFF.

The chain links TRBV5-1 to TRBJ2-3, with TRBD2 identical over 9 bases. CDR1 is SGHRS and CDR2 is YFSETQ in the germline V gene. This CDR3 comprises 17 residues. J gave up 1 base and V 0 bases, and 6 bases lay outside the gene matches. The CDR3 bases are TGCGCCAGCAGCTTGGAGGCGGTAGCGGGGGGCACAGATACGCAGTATTTT. This sequence encodes CASSLEAVAGGTDTQYF.